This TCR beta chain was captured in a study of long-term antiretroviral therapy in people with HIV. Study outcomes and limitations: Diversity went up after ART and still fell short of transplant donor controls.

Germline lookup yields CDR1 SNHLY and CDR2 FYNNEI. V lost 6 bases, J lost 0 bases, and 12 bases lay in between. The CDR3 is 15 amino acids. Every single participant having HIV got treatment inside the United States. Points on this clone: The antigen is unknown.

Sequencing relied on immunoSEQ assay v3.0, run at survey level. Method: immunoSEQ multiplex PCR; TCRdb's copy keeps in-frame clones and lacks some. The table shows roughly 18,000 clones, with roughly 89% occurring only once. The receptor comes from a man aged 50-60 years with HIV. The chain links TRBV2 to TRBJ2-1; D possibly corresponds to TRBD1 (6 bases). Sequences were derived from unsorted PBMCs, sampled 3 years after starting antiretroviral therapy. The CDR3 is CASRDTGSSYNEQFF. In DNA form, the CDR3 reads TGTGCCAGCAGGGATACAGGGAGCTCCTACAATGAGCAGTTCTTC.